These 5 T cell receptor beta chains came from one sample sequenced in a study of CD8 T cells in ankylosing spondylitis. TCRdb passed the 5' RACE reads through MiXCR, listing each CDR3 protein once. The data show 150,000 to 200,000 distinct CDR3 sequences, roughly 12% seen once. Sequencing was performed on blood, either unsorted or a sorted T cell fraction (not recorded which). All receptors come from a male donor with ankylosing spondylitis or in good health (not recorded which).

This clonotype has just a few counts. This CDR3 is CSARGMESKNIQYF. The CDR3, as DNA: TGCAGTGCTCGGGGGATGGAGTCTAAAAACATTCAGTACTTC. This chain uses TRBV20-1 with TRBJ2-4; possibly TRBD2 for D (6 bases). The CDR3 is 14 residues long. Between the trimmed V and J ends, which lost 5 bases and 4 bases, there was a span of 15 bases. The germline V gene encodes CDR1 DFQATT and CDR2 SNEGSKA (reference sequence).

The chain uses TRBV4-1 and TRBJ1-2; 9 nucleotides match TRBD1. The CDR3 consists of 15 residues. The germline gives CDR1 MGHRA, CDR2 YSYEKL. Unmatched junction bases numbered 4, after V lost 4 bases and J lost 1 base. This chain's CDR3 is CASSLGTGLNYGYTF. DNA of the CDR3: TGCGCCAGCAGCCTAGGGACAGGGCTTAACTATGGCTACACCTTC.

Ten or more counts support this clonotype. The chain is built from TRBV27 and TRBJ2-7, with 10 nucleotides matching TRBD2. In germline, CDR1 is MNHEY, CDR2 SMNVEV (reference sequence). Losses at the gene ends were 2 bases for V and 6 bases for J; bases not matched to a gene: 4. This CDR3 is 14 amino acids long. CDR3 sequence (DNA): TGTGCCAGCAGTTTACTAGCGGGAGTTGTCGAGCAGTACTTC. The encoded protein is CASSLLAGVVEQYF.

The CDR3 reads CASSQDPFSADTQYF. The CDR3 DNA is TGCGCCAGCAGCCAAGATCCTTTTTCGGCGGATACGCAGTATTTT. The chain has TRBV4-1 and TRBJ2-3; the D is unclear. The V gene lost 0 bases and the J gene lost 6 bases, with 13 bases spanning the gap. CDR3 length: 15 residues. CDR1 is MGHRA and CDR2 is YSYEKL in the germline V gene.

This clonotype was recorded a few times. This CDR3 is CASSEPRGSPYEQYF. For the CDR3, the DNA is TGTGCCAGCAGTGAACCCCGCGGTTCTCCCTACGAGCAGTACTTC. V gene TRBV6-1 combines with J gene TRBJ2-7, with D hard to call. V was trimmed by 2 bases and J by 2 bases, leaving 13 bases between them. This CDR3 contains 15 residues. Germline V CDR1 and CDR2: MNHNS, SASEGT.